The source of this T cell receptor beta chain is a study of T cell changes during pregnancy in multiple sclerosis. Measured with immunoSEQ multiplex PCR; TCRdb has only the in-frame clones, and not every one. The table has 80,000 or so clones, around 90% seen once; the top ten hold almost 1.5%. The starting material was peripheral blood, obtained before pregnancy. The receptor comes from a female donor with multiple sclerosis, enrolled in a pregnancy study.

The CDR3 sequence: CASRHKDSGFAYEQYF. Written as DNA, the CDR3 is TGTGCCAGCAGACACAAAGATAGCGGGTTCGCCTACGAGCAGTACTTC. The chain carries TRBV27 and TRBJ2-7; TRBD2 matches 7 bases. Germline-derived CDR1 and CDR2 are MNHEY and SMNVEV (reference sequence). After removal of 6 bases from V and 2 bases from J, the junction contained 13 bases not matched to a gene. The CDR3 consists of 16 residues.